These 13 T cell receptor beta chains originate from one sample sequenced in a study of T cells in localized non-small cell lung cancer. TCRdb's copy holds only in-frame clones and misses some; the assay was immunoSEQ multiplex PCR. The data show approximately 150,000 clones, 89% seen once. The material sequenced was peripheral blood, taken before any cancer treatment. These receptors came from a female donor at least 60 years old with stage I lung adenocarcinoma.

Here the CDR3 reads CASSPTRKGEQFF. In nucleotides, the CDR3 is TGTGCCAGCAGCCCCACTAGGAAGGGTGAGCAGTTCTTC. The gene calls are TRBV11-3 and TRBJ2-1, with D perhaps matching TRBD2 (5 bases). The germline V and J ends were trimmed by 5 bases and 9 bases, with 14 bases remaining between them. The CDR3 extends over 13 amino acids. Looked up from germline, CDR1 is SGHNT and CDR2 is YENEEA.

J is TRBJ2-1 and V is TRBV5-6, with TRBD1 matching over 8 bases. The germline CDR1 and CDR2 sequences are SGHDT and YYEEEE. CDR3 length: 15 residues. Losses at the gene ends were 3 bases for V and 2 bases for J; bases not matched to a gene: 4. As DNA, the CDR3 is TGTGCCAGCAGCTCGGACAGGGAGGCCTACAATGAGCAGTTCTTC. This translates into CASSSDREAYNEQFF. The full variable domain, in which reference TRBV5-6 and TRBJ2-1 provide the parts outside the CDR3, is DAGVTQSPTHLIKTRGQQVTLRCSPKSGHDTVSWYQQALGQGPQFIFQYYEEEERQRGNFPDRFSGHQFPNYSSELNVNALLLGDSALYLCASSSDREAYNEQFFGPGTRLTVL.

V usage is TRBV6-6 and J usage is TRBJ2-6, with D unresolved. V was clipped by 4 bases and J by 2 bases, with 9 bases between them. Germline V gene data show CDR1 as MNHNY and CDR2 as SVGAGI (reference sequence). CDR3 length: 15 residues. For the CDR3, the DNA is TGTGCCAGCAGTTTCGACCAAACTGGGGCCAACGTCCTGACTTTC. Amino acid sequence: CASSFDQTGANVLTF.

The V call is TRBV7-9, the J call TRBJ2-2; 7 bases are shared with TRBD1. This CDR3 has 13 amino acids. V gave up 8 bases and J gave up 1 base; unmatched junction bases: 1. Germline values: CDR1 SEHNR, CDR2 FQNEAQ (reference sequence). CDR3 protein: CASGTVNTGELFF. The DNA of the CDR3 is TGTGCCAGCGGGACAGTGAACACCGGGGAGCTGTTTTTT.

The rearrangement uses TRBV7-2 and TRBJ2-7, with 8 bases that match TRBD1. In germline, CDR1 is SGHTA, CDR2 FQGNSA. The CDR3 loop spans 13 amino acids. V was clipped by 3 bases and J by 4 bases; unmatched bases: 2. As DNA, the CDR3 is TGTGCCAGCAGCTTCGGGACAGGATACGAGCAGTACTTC. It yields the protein CASSFGTGYEQYF.

The CDR3 coding sequence is TGCGCCAGCAGCTTGCAGACAGTCGACGTCGGTGTAGAGCAGTACTTC. Its protein is CASSLQTVDVGVEQYF. The chain joins TRBV5-1 to TRBJ2-7, with D tentatively TRBD1 (5 bases). V was cut by 1 base and J by 7 bases, with 21 bases left in between. Germline V gives CDR1 SGHRS, CDR2 YFSETQ. The CDR3 sequence is 16 residues long.

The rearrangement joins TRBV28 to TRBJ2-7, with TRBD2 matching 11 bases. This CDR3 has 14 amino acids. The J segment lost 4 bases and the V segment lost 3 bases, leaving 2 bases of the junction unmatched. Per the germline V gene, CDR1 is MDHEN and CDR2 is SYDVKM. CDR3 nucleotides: TGTGCCAGCAGTTTGGTAGCGGGAGGGTACGAGCAGTACTTC. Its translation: CASSLVAGGYEQYF.

The CDR3 DNA follows: TGTGCCAGCAGCGCCCTAGGGGAGTACGGGGAGCAGTACTTC. Residues: CASSALGEYGEQYF. The rearrangement joins TRBV9 to TRBJ2-7; D possibly matches TRBD1 or TRBD2 (5 bases each). The CDR3 runs to 14 residues. The V end lost 3 bases, the J end lost 7 bases, and 17 bases lay between the germline ends. CDR1 SGDLS and CDR2 YYNGEE come from the germline V gene.

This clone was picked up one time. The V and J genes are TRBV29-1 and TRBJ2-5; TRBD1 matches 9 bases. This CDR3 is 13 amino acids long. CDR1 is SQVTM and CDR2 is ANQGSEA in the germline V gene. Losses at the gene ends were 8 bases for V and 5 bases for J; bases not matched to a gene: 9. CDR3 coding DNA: TGCAGCACATCCGGGACAGGGTCGGAGACCCAGTACTTC. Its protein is CSTSGTGSETQYF.

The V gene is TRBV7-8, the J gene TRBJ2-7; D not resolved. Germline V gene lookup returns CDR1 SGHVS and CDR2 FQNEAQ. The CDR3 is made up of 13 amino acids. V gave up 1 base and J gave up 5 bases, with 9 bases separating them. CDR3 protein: CASSLGRLNEQYF. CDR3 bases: TGTGCCAGCAGCTTAGGGAGACTCAACGAGCAGTACTTC.

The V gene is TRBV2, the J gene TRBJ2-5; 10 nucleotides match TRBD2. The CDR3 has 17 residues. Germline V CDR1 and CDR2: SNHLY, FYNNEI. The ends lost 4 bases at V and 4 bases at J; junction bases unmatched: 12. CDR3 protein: CASSGRSSGSKGETQYF. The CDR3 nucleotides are TGTGCCAGCAGTGGTAGGTCTAGCGGGAGTAAAGGAGAGACCCAGTACTTC.

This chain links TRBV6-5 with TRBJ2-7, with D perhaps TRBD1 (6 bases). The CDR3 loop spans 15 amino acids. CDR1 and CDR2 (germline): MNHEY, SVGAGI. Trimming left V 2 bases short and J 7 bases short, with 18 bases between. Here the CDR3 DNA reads TGTGCCAGCAGTTACGTTGCGGACAGCACTCGTGAGCAGTACTTC. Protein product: CASSYVADSTREQYF.

The chain's CDR3 is CASSLDLDRGRGYTF. The DNA of the CDR3 is TGTGCCAGCAGCTTAGACCTTGACAGGGGACGTGGCTACACCTTC. The chain couples TRBV11-2 to TRBJ1-2, with TRBD1 identical over 8 bases. The trim removed 0 bases at V and 7 bases at J, leaving 7 bases unmatched. CDR1 and CDR2 from the germline V gene are SGHAT and FQNNGV. The CDR3 has 15 residues.